The 15 T cell receptor beta chains in this list originate from one sample, sequenced in a study of CD4 T cells in relation to SARS-CoV-2 and coronaviruses. These receptors have no known antigen. Profiled with immunoSEQ multiplex PCR; TCRdb holds only in-frame clones, not every one. The table records about 36,000 clones, just under 85% of them present only once. The sample was naive CD4+ T cells from PBMCs, cultured in vitro. The subset is: naive CD4+ T cells isolated by negative enrichment. Every receptor here comes from an adult with COVID-19.

The chain couples TRBV7-8 to TRBJ1-5, with D possibly TRBD1 on 5 matching bases. V was cut by 5 bases and J by 1 base, with 18 bases left in between. Germline CDR1 reads SGHVS; CDR2 reads FQNEAQ. The CDR3 loop spans 17 amino acids. The CDR3 here is CASSPMGGGFSNQPQHF. Here the CDR3 DNA reads TGTGCCAGCAGCCCGATGGGGGGGGGATTCAGCAATCAGCCCCAGCATTTT. Complete variable domain (other parts from reference TRBV7-8 and TRBJ1-5): GAGVSQSPRYKVAKRGQDVALRCDPISGHVSLFWYQQALGQGPEFLTYFQNEAQLDKSGLPSDRFFAERPEGSVSTLKIQRTQQEDSAVYLCASSPMGGGFSNQPQHFGDGTRLSIL.

The J gene is TRBJ1-4, the V gene TRBV2, with D tentatively TRBD1 (5 bases). Trimming cost V 8 bases and J 13 bases, with 11 bases left between them. The germline V gene encodes CDR1 SNHLY and CDR2 FYNNEI. The CDR3 extends over 10 amino acids. The CDR3, as DNA: TGTGCCAGCGGGGGGAATATACTGTTTTTT. Translated: CASGGNILFF. Together with reference TRBV2 and TRBJ1-4, the CDR3 gives the full variable domain: EPEVTQTPSHQVTQMGQEVILRCVPISNHLYFYWYRQILGQKVEFLVSFYNNEISEKSEIFDDQFSVERPDGSNFTLKIRSTKLEDSAMYFCASGGNILFFGSGTQLSVL.

The gene calls are TRBV13 and TRBJ2-3; 8 bases map to TRBD1. The CDR3 has 15 residues. The ends lost 5 bases at V and 1 base at J; junction bases unmatched: 5. Germline assignment: CDR1 PRHDT and CDR2 FYEKMQ (reference sequence). CDR3 region: CASSPTGGRTDTQYF. The CDR3 bases are TGTGCCAGCAGCCCCACAGGGGGACGCACAGATACGCAGTATTTT.

This clone came up a few times. This chain uses TRBV7-9 with TRBJ1-5; no firm D call. The CDR3 runs to 16 residues. V was pared by 1 base and J by 4 bases, with 14 bases between. The germline V gene has CDR1 SEHNR and CDR2 FQNEAQ (reference sequence). CDR3 sequence: CASSLGSGRPNQPQHF. The CDR3 nucleotides are TGTGCCAGCAGCTTAGGATCCGGTCGGCCTAATCAGCCCCAGCATTTT.

The V call is TRBV24-1, the J call TRBJ2-3, with D uncertain. Trimming cost V 5 bases and J 6 bases, with 8 bases left between them. Looked up from germline, CDR1 is KGHDR and CDR2 is SFDVKD. There are 12 residues in the CDR3. The CDR3 region is CATSADLDTQYF. Here the CDR3 DNA reads TGTGCCACCAGTGCGGACCTGGATACGCAGTATTTT.

This clone came up a few times. V gene TRBV30 combines with J gene TRBJ2-7, with D perhaps matching TRBD2 (8 bases). This CDR3 spans 14 amino acids. Looked up from germline, CDR1 is GTSNPN and CDR2 is SVGIG (reference sequence). Between the trimmed V and J ends, which lost 3 bases and 2 bases, there was a span of 14 bases. The CDR3 DNA reads as TGTGCCTGGAGGGGACTAGGACAGGCCTACGAGCAGTACTTC. Translation gives CAWRGLGQAYEQYF.

The gene calls are TRBV19 and TRBJ1-2; 8 nucleotides line up with TRBD1. This CDR3 is 15 amino acids long. CDR1 is LNHDA and CDR2 is SQIVND in the germline V gene (reference sequence). With 7 bases clipped from V and 4 bases from J, the junction kept 11 bases outside the gene matches. In DNA form, the CDR3 reads TGTGCCAGTACCCAGGGCAGGGGGCTGGGCTATGGCTACACCTTC. Encoded protein: CASTQGRGLGYGYTF. The full variable domain, in which reference TRBV19 and TRBJ1-2 provide the parts outside the CDR3, is DGGITQSPKYLFRKEGQNVTLSCEQNLNHDAMYWYRQDPGQGLRLIYYSQIVNDFQKGDIAEGYSVSREKKESFPLTVTSAQKNPTAFYLCASTQGRGLGYGYTFGSGTRLTVV.

The CDR3 nucleotides are TGTGCCAGCAGCCAGCTGGGGGGTGATGAGCAGTTCTTC. Its protein is CASSQLGGDEQFF. The chain carries TRBV4-2 and TRBJ2-1, with a possible D match to TRBD2 (6 bases). The CDR3 spans 13 residues. Germline lookup yields CDR1 LGHNA and CDR2 YNFKEQ. V was clipped by 3 bases and J by 8 bases, with 11 bases between them.

The V and J genes are TRBV6-5 and TRBJ2-7, with 11 nucleotides matching TRBD1. Germline lookup yields CDR1 MNHEY and CDR2 SVGAGI. Trimming took 4 bases from V and 4 from J; bases not matched to a gene: 3. The CDR3 contains 14 residues. The CDR3 region is CASSSGTGGYEQYF. In DNA form, the CDR3 reads TGTGCCAGCAGTTCCGGGACAGGGGGTTACGAGCAGTACTTC.

V gene TRBV29-1 combines with J gene TRBJ2-1; possibly TRBD2 for D (5 bases). V lost 4 bases and J lost 4, with 14 bases in between. Germline CDR1 and CDR2: SQVTM and ANQGSEA. The CDR3 runs to 14 residues. CDR3: CSVGGLYVYNEQFF. CDR3 sequence (DNA): TGCAGCGTTGGAGGACTCTACGTATACAATGAGCAGTTCTTC.

The table lists this clone with a count of one. The gene calls are TRBV3-1 (or the pseudogene TRBV3-2) and TRBJ2-5; tentatively, D is TRBD1 or TRBD2 (5 bases each). The length of the CDR3 is 13 residues. The germline V gene encodes CDR1 LGHDT and CDR2 YNNKEL (reference sequence). V dropped 2 bases and J dropped 7 bases, with 11 bases sitting between them. CDR3 in amino acids: CASSQMAGGTQYF. DNA of the CDR3: TGTGCCAGCAGCCAAATGGCTGGGGGGACCCAGTACTTC.

In its sample, this clone was seen a few times. The genes are TRBV7-9 and TRBJ2-7; D perhaps matches TRBD1 (5 bases). The CDR3 runs 12 residues. CDR1 and CDR2 (germline): SEHNR, FQNEAQ (reference sequence). Trimming cost V 5 bases and J 3 bases, with 8 bases left between them. CDR3 region: CASSTDSYEQYF. Here the CDR3 DNA reads TGTGCCAGCAGCACCGACAGCTACGAGCAGTACTTC.

The V call is TRBV5-1, the J call TRBJ2-7; TRBD1 is a possible D gene (6 bases). V gave up 0 bases and J gave up 6 bases, with 13 bases separating them. Germline V gene sequence: CDR1 SGHRS, CDR2 YFSETQ. The length of the CDR3 is 14 residues. The CDR3 region is CASSLVSGVSEQYF. As DNA, the CDR3 is TGCGCCAGCAGCTTGGTCTCAGGGGTTAGCGAGCAGTACTTC.

The genes are TRBV4-2 and TRBJ2-3; TRBD1 aligns across 9 bases. The CDR3 is 17 amino acids. CDR1 and CDR2 from the germline V gene are LGHNA and YNFKEQ. The trim removed 6 bases at V and 2 bases at J, leaving 12 bases unmatched. The CDR3 here is CASSRVKDRGNTDTQYF. CDR3 DNA: TGTGCCAGCAGTAGGGTAAAGGACAGGGGAAACACAGATACGCAGTATTTT.

The CDR3 DNA sequence: TGTGCCAGCAGCCTACAGATATTGAACACTGAAGCTTTCTTT. This encodes CASSLQILNTEAFF. This chain connects TRBV5-5 to TRBJ1-1; D gene unclear. The germline gives CDR1 SGHKS, CDR2 YYEKEE (reference sequence). V was trimmed by 4 bases and J by 0 bases, leaving 10 bases between them. This CDR3 comprises 14 residues.